The 10 T cell receptor beta chains given below trace back to one sample, sequenced in a study of cytomegalovirus exposure and HLA in healthy donors. PCR amplification relied on 60 Vbeta primers (plus 13 Jbeta primers). TCRdb's copy holds only in-frame clones and misses some; the assay was immunoSEQ multiplex PCR. This table holds about 59,000 clones, roughly 80% found once. Input material: PBMCs. The receptors were sampled from a woman aged 40 to 50 in good health and CMV-seronegative.

This clone was counted a few times. CDR3 loop: CASSVRRDTSTNEKLFF. The CDR3 nucleotides are TGTGCCAGCAGTGTCCGCCGGGACACCTCAACTAATGAAAAACTGTTTTTT. V gene TRBV25-1 combines with J gene TRBJ1-4; D may be TRBD1 (6 bases). Trimming cost V 4 bases and J 0 bases, with 15 bases left between them. Germline CDR1 reads MGHDK; CDR2 reads SYGVNS. The CDR3 length is 17 residues.

The chain is built from TRBV28 and TRBJ2-1; tentative D call: TRBD1 (6 bases). V was pared by 5 bases and J by 5 bases, with 16 bases between. CDR1 and CDR2 (germline): MDHEN, SYDVKM. CDR3 length equals 15 residues. CDR3 nucleotides: TGTGCCAGCAGTGCACTGGGTCCAGGGGACAATGAGCAGTTCTTC. This encodes CASSALGPGDNEQFF.

The chain joins TRBV2 to TRBJ2-1, with 12 positions matching TRBD1. The germline V gene has CDR1 SNHLY and CDR2 FYNNEI. V gave up 6 bases and J gave up 1 base; unmatched junction bases: 16. The CDR3 is made up of 20 amino acids. For the CDR3, the DNA is TGTGCCAGCAGCGTCTTATCCGGGACAGGGGGCTGGGGTTCCTACAATGAGCAGTTCTTC. Translated, it gives CASSVLSGTGGWGSYNEQFF.

DNA for the CDR3: TGTGCCTGGAGTGTATTGGGCAGGGGCGATCAGCCCCAGCATTTT. This codes for CAWSVLGRGDQPQHF. The chain couples TRBV30 to TRBJ1-5; the D gene is possibly TRBD1 (6 bases). Germline V gives CDR1 GTSNPN, CDR2 SVGIG (reference sequence). Deletions cut 0 bases from V and 5 bases from J, with 14 bases between. CDR3 length: 15 residues.

The V and J genes are TRBV9 and TRBJ2-1; D is ambiguous. The CDR3 length is 15 residues. In germline, CDR1 is SGDLS, CDR2 YYNGEE. The ends were cut back, 4 bases at V and 3 bases at J, with 14 bases in the middle. The CDR3 spells CASSPDAPSYNEQFF. Here the CDR3 DNA reads TGTGCCAGCAGCCCCGACGCCCCTAGCTACAATGAGCAGTTCTTC.

The J gene is TRBJ2-7, the V gene TRBV27; 10 bases match TRBD2. The CDR3 is 16 residues long. Germline trimming cut 3 bases from V and 8 bases from J; bases unmatched to any gene: 13. Germline V CDR1 and CDR2: MNHEY, SMNVEV (reference sequence). This CDR3 is CASSFLLAGDHPKQYF. In DNA form, the CDR3 reads TGTGCCAGCAGTTTCCTGCTAGCGGGAGATCATCCCAAGCAGTACTTC.

The V gene is TRBV4-1, the J gene TRBJ2-7, with a weak D call TRBD2 (6 bases). Germline lookup yields CDR1 MGHRA and CDR2 YSYEKL. The CDR3 has 21 amino acids. Between the trimmed V and J ends, which lost 0 bases and 2 bases, there was a span of 29 bases. The CDR3 sequence: CASSQERGRKADGRSTYEQYF. CDR3 sequence (DNA): TGCGCCAGCAGCCAAGAACGGGGGAGGAAGGCAGACGGCAGGAGTACCTACGAGCAGTACTTC.

This clone was recorded a few times. The rearrangement joins TRBV5-1 to TRBJ2-5; 9 bases agree with TRBD2. Trimming cost V 1 base and J 2 bases; bases outside gene matches: 6. The CDR3 runs 16 residues. Germline CDR1 is SGHRS and CDR2 is YFSETQ. This CDR3 is CASSLMAGGPQETQYF. In nucleotides, the CDR3 is TGCGCCAGCAGCTTGATGGCGGGAGGGCCTCAAGAGACCCAGTACTTC.

V is TRBV25-1 and J is TRBJ2-2; D is perhaps TRBD2 (7 bases). The CDR3 loop spans 14 amino acids. The germline V gene encodes CDR1 MGHDK and CDR2 SYGVNS. V lost 6 bases, J lost 6 bases, and 14 bases lay in between. CDR3 residues: CASSTRGGAGELFF. The CDR3 DNA reads as TGTGCCAGCAGCACCCGAGGGGGGGCCGGGGAGCTGTTTTTT. The entire variable domain, with the rest obtained from reference TRBV25-1 and TRBJ2-2, is as follows: EADIYQTPRYLVIGTGKKITLECSQTMGHDKMYWYQQDPGMELHLIHYSYGVNSTEKGDLSSESTVSRIRTEHFPLTLESARPSHTSQYLCASSTRGGAGELFFGEGSRLTVL.

The chain combines TRBV29-1 with TRBJ1-1; 8 nucleotides line up with TRBD1. The CDR3 has 13 residues. Germline trimming cut 6 bases from V and 1 base from J; bases unmatched to any gene: 4. Germline CDR1 is SQVTM and CDR2 is ANQGSEA. The CDR3 protein is CSVGQVRNTEAFF. The CDR3 DNA sequence: TGCAGCGTGGGACAGGTAAGGAACACTGAAGCTTTCTTT. Variable domain in full (rest from reference TRBV29-1 and TRBJ1-1): SAVISQKPSRDICQRGTSLTIQCQVDSQVTMMFWYRQQPGQSLTLIATANQGSEATYESGFVIDKFPISRPNLTFSTLTVSNMSPEDSSIYLCSVGQVRNTEAFFGQGTRLTVV.